This TCR beta chain was obtained from a study of blood T cells in healthy people across ages. General study results and limits: A roughly linear fall in TCR beta diversity per million T cells was seen with increasing age. No one knew whether donors had CMV, which possibly confounded expanded clonotype changes. Fewer expanded clones and more diversity marked long-lived versus aged donors.

The junction had 11 bases not matched to a gene; V was cut back by 6 bases and J by 4 bases. This CDR3 is built from 16 residues. The authors ran a second PCR of roughly 6 to 11 cycles using a sample-barcoded 5' primer and a J-beta primer mix. Each of the cDNA molecules was tagged by a template-switch adaptor with 12 random nucleotides. TCRdb itself ran the 5' RACE reads through MiXCR, one entry per CDR3 protein. The sample shows 550,000 to 800,000 distinct CDR3 sequences, about 34% of them seen only once. As regards this clonotype: Antigen specificity is unknown.

This TCR was sampled from a woman at least 80 years old in good health. What was sequenced was blood. The V and J genes are TRBV12-3 or TRBV12-4 and TRBJ1-1; 10 nucleotides line up with TRBD1. The CDR3 nucleotides are TGTGCCAGCAGCTCGGGACAGGGGTATGTGGGCACTGAAGCTTTCTTT. It yields the protein CASSSGQGYVGTEAFF.